A selection of T cell receptor beta chains follows, all from one sample in a study of beta chain features in type 1 diabetes. This table comes from immunoSEQ multiplex PCR, and its TCRdb copy is limited to in-frame clones, with some not included. The repertoire includes over 150,000 clones, 10% of them detected once, and more than 0.4% sits in the top ten. The sequencing sample was made of central memory CD4+ T cells from blood. The receptors originated from a young man with type 1 diabetes. Both conserved end residues are part of each CDR3. The order of the fields is J gene, D gene, clone size, V gene, CDR3 DNA, CDR3 protein. D genes are given only for firm matches. Only part of the rows carry a size: once, few, many, or a class if the clone is expanded.

TRBJ2-2,TRBD2,NA,TRBV7-2,TGTGCCAGCAGCTTAGTGACTAGCGGGTCTAACACCGGGGAGCTGTTTTTT,CASSLVTSGSNTGELFF
TRBJ2-7,TRBD2,NA,TRBV29-1,TGCAGCGTTGCGAGGGGACTAGCGGGAGTAGACTCCTACGAGCAGTACTTC,CSVARGLAGVDSYEQYF
TRBJ1-1,NA,few,TRBV7-3,TGTGCCAGCAGCTCAACACAGGGCTCTCCAGCTTTCTTT,CASSSTQGSPAFF
TRBJ1-2,NA,few,TRBV28,TGTGCCAGCAGTGCTTCACTCTATGGCTACACCTTC,CASSASLYGYTF
TRBJ2-3,NA,few,TRBV2,TGTGCCAGCAGTGGGGGGGCGGGAGTAGGAGATACGCAGTATTTT,CASSGGAGVGDTQYF
TRBJ1-5,NA,few,TRBV30,TGTGCCTGGAGTGTACGAGGCCGGTTGTCTCAGCCCCAGCATTTT,CAWSVRGRLSQPQHF
TRBJ2-1,NA,NA,TRBV7-9,TGTGCCAGCAGCCCCCCATATCTTAGTGAGCAGTTCTTC,CASSPPYLSEQFF
TRBJ2-2,NA,few,TRBV10-3,TGTGCCATCAGTGAAAGAGGAGCCCCCACCGGGGAGCTGTTTTTT,CAISERGAPTGELFF
TRBJ2-1,TRBD1,few,TRBV9,TGTGCCAGCAGCCCGGGGGGGACAGGGGGTAATGAGCAGTTCTTC,CASSPGGTGGNEQFF
TRBJ2-3,NA,few,TRBV10-3,TGTGCCATCAGTGAGTCGACTGCAACAGATACGCAGTATTTT,CAISESTATDTQYF
TRBJ2-1,TRBD2,few,TRBV11-2,TGTGCCAGCAGCAGTAGCGGGAGGGGAAATGAGCAGTTCTTC,CASSSSGRGNEQFF
TRBJ2-2,NA,NA,TRBV7-3,TGTGCCAGCAGCTCTACTACGTCCGGGGAGCTGTTTTTT,CASSSTTSGELFF
TRBJ2-5,NA,NA,TRBV2,TGTGCCAGCAGTGAAACTTCGTACCAAGAGACCCAGTACTTC,CASSETSYQETQYF
TRBJ2-7,NA,few,TRBV5-1,TGCGCCAGCAGCTTCAACCAGGACTCCTACGAGCAGTACTTC,CASSFNQDSYEQYF
TRBJ2-7,NA,few,TRBV5-1,TGCGCCAGCAGCTACGGGACACCACTCGGCGAGCAGTACTTC,CASSYGTPLGEQYF
TRBJ2-5,TRBD1,few,TRBV2,TGTGCCAGCAGCCGGACAGGGGGCGAGACCCAGTACTTC,CASSRTGGETQYF
TRBJ2-7,TRBD2,few,TRBV27,TGTGCCAGCAGCCCCCTAGCGGGAGTATTGAACTACGAGCAGTACTTC,CASSPLAGVLNYEQYF
TRBJ1-5,NA,few,TRBV4-3,TGCGCCAGCAGCCAAGAAACCTCAGGGCCCCAGCATTTT,CASSQETSGPQHF
TRBJ1-1,NA,few,TRBV10-3,TGTGCCATCAGTGAGCCTACAGTGAACACTGAAGCTTTCTTT,CAISEPTVNTEAFF
TRBJ2-7,TRBD2,few,TRBV28,TGTGCCACCCATGCGGGGGACTCCTACGAGCAGTACTTC,CATHAGDSYEQYF
TRBJ2-1,NA,NA,TRBV18,TGTGCCAGCTCTCGTGGGCTAGCGAGCAATGAGCAGTTCTTC,CASSRGLASNEQFF
TRBJ1-2,NA,NA,TRBV5-1,TGCGCCAGCAGCTTGGGAATTGACAGGAATGATGGCTACACCTTC,CASSLGIDRNDGYTF
TRBJ2-7,NA,many,TRBV2,TGTGCCAGCAACCGGGACACCTTTTACGAGCAGTACTTC,CASNRDTFYEQYF
TRBJ2-1,TRBD1,NA,TRBV19,TGTGCCAGTAGTATAGGGAGGACAGGGGCAAACAATGAGCAGTTCTTC,CASSIGRTGANNEQFF
TRBJ1-1,NA,NA,TRBV14,TGTGCCAGCAGCCAAGATATCAGGTTAAACACTGAAGCTTTCTTT,CASSQDIRLNTEAFF
TRBJ2-5,NA,few,TRBV28,TGTGCCAGCAGTTTGGGGCTGAAAGAGACCCAGTACTTC,CASSLGLKETQYF
TRBJ2-3,NA,once,TRBV5-1,TGCGCCAGCAGGTATGGCGGGATGACTAGCACAGATACGCAGTATTTT,CASRYGGMTSTDTQYF
TRBJ2-5,NA,few,TRBV30,TGTGCCCAAAGGCAGGGAGAGACCCAGTACTTC,CAQRQGETQYF
TRBJ2-2,NA,few,TRBV28,TGTGCCAGCAGGGGGAGGAACACCGGGGAGCTGTTTTTT,CASRGRNTGELFF
TRBJ2-1,TRBD2,few,TRBV29-1,TGCAGCGCGCAAATAGGACTAGATGAGCAGTTCTTC,CSAQIGLDEQFF
TRBJ2-7,TRBD2,NA,TRBV28,TGTGCCACCAGCCGGGAGGATCCCTACGAGCAGTACTTC,CATSREDPYEQYF
TRBJ2-1,TRBD2,NA,TRBV5-1,TGCGCCAGCAGCTCAGGGACTAGCGGCAATGAGCAGTTCTTC,CASSSGTSGNEQFF
TRBJ2-5,TRBD1,few,TRBV7-8,TGTGCCAGCAGCAAAGGGACAGGGGCGGAGACCCAGTACTTC,CASSKGTGAETQYF
TRBJ2-2,NA,NA,TRBV30,TGTGCCTGGAGTGGAGCCAGGACGAACACCGGGGAGCTGTTTTTT,CAWSGARTNTGELFF
TRBJ2-7,TRBD2,few,TRBV29-1,TGCAGCGTCGCTGGGACTAGCGGGGGTTACGAGCAGTACTTC,CSVAGTSGGYEQYF
TRBJ2-2,TRBD2,few,TRBV2,TGTGCCAGCACCCGGACTAGCCCAGCCGGGGAGCTGTTTTTT,CASTRTSPAGELFF
TRBJ2-3,NA,few,TRBV5-1,TGCGCCAGCAGCCTACGAACTAGCACAGATACGCAGTATTTT,CASSLRTSTDTQYF
TRBJ2-5,TRBD2,NA,TRBV9,TGTGCCAGCAGTGTCGGACTAGCGGGAACAGCGGGACAAGAGACCCAGTACTTC,CASSVGLAGTAGQETQYF
TRBJ2-7,TRBD1,many,TRBV28,TGTGCCAGCAGATCGACAGGGTTTATTTCCTACGAGCAGTACTTC,CASRSTGFISYEQYF
TRBJ2-3,TRBD2,NA,TRBV4-2,TGTGCCAGCAGCCACGGACTAGCGGGAGATACGCAGTATTTT,CASSHGLAGDTQYF
TRBJ2-1,TRBD1,NA,TRBV27,TGTGCCAGCAGTTTATTTTCAGGGGGAAGTAGATCCAATGAGCAGTTCTTC,CASSLFSGGSRSNEQFF
TRBJ1-2,TRBD1,few,TRBV5-1,TGCGCCAGCAGCCCCGGACAGGGTCAAGACGGCTATGGCTACACCTTC,CASSPGQGQDGYGYTF